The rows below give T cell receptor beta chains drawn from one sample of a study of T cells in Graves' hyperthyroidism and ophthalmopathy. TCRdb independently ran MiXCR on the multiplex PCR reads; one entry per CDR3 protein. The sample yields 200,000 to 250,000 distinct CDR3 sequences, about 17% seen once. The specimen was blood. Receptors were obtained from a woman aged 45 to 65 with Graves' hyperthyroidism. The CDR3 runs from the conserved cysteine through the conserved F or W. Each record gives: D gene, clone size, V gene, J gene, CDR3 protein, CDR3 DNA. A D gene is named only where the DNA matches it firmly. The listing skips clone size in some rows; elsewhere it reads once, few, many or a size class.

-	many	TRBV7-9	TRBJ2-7	CASRSTYSEQYF	TGTGCCAGCAGGTCGACTTATTCCGAGCAGTACTTC
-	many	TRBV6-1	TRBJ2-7	CASSLSEHEQYF	TGTGCCAGCAGTTTATCGGAACACGAGCAGTACTTC
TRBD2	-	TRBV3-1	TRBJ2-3	CASSPPGTSGTLWTQYF	TGTGCCAGCAGCCCCCCCGGGACTAGCGGGACATTATGGACGCAGTATTTT
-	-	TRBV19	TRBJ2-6	CASSILGSGANVLTF	TGTGCCAGTAGTATCTTAGGGTCTGGGGCCAACGTCCTGACTTTC
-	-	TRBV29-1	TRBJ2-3	CSVEEMVRRSTDTQYF	TGCAGCGTTGAAGAAATGGTCAGGAGAAGCACAGATACGCAGTATTTT
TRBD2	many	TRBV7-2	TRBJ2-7	CASSPRTSGANEQYF	TGTGCCAGCAGCCCCCGGACTAGCGGGGCCAACGAGCAGTACTTC
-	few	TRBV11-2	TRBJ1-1	CASSLWGFVDTEAFF	TGTGCCAGCAGCTTATGGGGATTCGTTGACACTGAAGCTTTCTTT
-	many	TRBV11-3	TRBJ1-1	CASSWRDTEAFF	TGTGCCAGCAGCTGGAGGGACACTGAAGCTTTCTTT
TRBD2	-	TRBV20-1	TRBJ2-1	CSAREGLARSEQFF	TGCAGTGCTAGAGAGGGACTAGCGAGGTCCGAGCAGTTCTTC
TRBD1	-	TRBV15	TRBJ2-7	CATSGDRGSEQYF	TGTGCCACCAGCGGGGACAGGGGGAGCGAGCAGTACTTC
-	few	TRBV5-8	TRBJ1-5	CASSHPPSRVGNQPQHF	TGTGCCAGCAGCCACCCCCCCTCGAGGGTCGGCAATCAGCCCCAGCATTTT
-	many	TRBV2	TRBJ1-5	CASTLSWPSNQPQHF	TGTGCCAGCACCTTGAGTTGGCCCAGCAATCAGCCCCAGCATTTT
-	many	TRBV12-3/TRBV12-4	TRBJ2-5	CASSLGAGVHAETQYF	TGTGCCAGCAGTTTAGGCGCCGGGGTCCATGCGGAGACCCAGTACTTC
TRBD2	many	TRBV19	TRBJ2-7	CASSPLAGAYEQYF	TGTGCCAGCAGTCCCCTAGCGGGAGCCTACGAGCAGTACTTC
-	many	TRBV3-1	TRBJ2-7	CASRGGGGGYEQYF	TGTGCCAGCAGAGGAGGGGGAGGGGGTTACGAGCAGTACTTC
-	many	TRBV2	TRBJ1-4	CASSDEGLVEKLFF	TGTGCCAGCAGTGATGAGGGATTGGTCGAAAAACTGTTTTTT
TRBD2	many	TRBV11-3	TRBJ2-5	CASRPGGQYQETQYF	TGTGCCAGCAGACCGGGGGGGCAGTACCAAGAGACCCAGTACTTC
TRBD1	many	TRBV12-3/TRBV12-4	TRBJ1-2	CASRATGATGYTF	TGTGCCAGCAGGGCTACAGGGGCAACTGGCTACACCTTC
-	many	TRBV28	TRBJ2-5	CASSSVSGRQETQYF	TGTGCCAGCAGCTCTGTAAGCGGGCGCCAAGAGACCCAGTACTTC
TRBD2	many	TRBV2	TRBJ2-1	CASSEWLAGGSYNEQFF	TGTGCCAGCAGTGAATGGCTAGCGGGAGGGTCCTACAATGAGCAGTTCTTC
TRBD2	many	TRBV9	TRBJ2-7	CASSPGPREVDEQYF	TGTGCCAGCAGCCCTGGCCCACGGGAGGTGGACGAGCAGTACTTC
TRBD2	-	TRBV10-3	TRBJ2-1	CAIRGLDYNEQFF	TGTGCCATCAGGGGACTAGATTACAATGAGCAGTTCTTC
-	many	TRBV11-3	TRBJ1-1	CASSLGNRAFF	TGTGCCAGCAGCTTAGGTAATCGGGCTTTCTTT
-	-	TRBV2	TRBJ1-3	CAAIGTGNTIYF	TGTGCCGCAATCGGGACTGGAAACACCATATATTTT
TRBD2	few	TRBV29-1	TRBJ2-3	CSVETSSTTDTQYF	TGCAGCGTTGAGACTAGCAGTACAACAGATACGCAGTATTTT
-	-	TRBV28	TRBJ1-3	CASWGGSGNTIYF	TGTGCCAGCTGGGGGGGATCTGGAAACACCATATATTTT
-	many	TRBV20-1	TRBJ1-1	CSARVPGQLAAFF	TGCAGTGCTAGAGTTCCAGGACAATTGGCAGCTTTCTTT
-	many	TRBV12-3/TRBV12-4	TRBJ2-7	CASSLIAYEQYF	TGTGCCAGCAGTTTAATAGCGTACGAGCAGTACTTC
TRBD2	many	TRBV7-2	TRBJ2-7	CASSLVISGRNEQYF	TGTGCCAGCAGCTTAGTGATTAGCGGGAGGAACGAGCAGTACTTC
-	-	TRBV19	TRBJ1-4	CASSPRTQGLDEKLFF	TGTGCCAGTAGCCCACGAACCCAGGGTTTAGATGAAAAACTGTTTTTT
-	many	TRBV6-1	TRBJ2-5	CASSRLAPETQYF	TGTGCCAGCAGCCGCCTGGCTCCCGAGACCCAGTACTTC
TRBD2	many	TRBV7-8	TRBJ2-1	CASSLVVAGVGNEQFF	TGTGCCAGCAGCTTAGTTGTAGCGGGAGTTGGCAATGAGCAGTTCTTC
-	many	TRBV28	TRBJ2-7	CASSLWSKGGEQYF	TGTGCCAGCAGTTTATGGTCTAAAGGGGGCGAGCAGTACTTC